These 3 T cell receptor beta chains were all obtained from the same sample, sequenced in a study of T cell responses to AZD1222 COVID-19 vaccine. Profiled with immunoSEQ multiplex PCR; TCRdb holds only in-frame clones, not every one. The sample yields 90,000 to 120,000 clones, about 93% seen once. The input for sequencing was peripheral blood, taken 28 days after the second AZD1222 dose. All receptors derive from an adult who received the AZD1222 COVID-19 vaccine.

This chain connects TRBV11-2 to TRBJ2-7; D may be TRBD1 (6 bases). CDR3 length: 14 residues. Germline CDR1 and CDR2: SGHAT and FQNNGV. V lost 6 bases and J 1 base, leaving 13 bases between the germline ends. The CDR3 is CASRPTQGSYEQYF. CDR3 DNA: TGTGCCAGCAGACCCACACAGGGATCCTACGAGCAGTACTTC.

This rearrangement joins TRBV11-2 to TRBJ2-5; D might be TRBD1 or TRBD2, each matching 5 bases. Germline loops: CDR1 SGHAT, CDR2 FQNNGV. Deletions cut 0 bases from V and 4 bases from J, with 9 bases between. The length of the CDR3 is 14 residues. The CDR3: CASSLDGTLETQYF. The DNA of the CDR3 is TGTGCCAGCAGCTTAGATGGGACGCTAGAGACCCAGTACTTC. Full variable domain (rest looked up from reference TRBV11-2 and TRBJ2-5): EAGVAQSPRYKIIEKRQSVAFWCNPISGHATLYWYQQILGQGPKLLIQFQNNGVVDDSQLPKDRFSAERLKGVDSTLKIQPAKLEDSAVYLCASSLDGTLETQYFGPGTRLLVL.

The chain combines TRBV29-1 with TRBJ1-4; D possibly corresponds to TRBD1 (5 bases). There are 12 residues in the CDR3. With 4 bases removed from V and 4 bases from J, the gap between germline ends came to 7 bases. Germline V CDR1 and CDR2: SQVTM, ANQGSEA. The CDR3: CSVGGNNEKLFF. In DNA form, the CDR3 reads TGCAGCGTTGGGGGCAATAATGAAAAACTGTTTTTT.